This section outlines one TCR beta chain sequence together with its context. The source of the sample is a study of blood T cell repertoires in COVID-19. Background on the study: Sources were T cells, B-cell-depleted T cells, or PBMCs; the material itself was cDNA or gDNA.

This CDR3 spans 14 amino acids. Germline lookup yields CDR1 MNHNY and CDR2 SVGAGI (reference sequence). V lost 2 bases, J lost 4 bases, and 5 bases stayed unmatched. The data were produced by immunoSEQ multiplex PCR, yet TCRdb's version contains in-frame clones alone and is incomplete. This table has about 49,000 clones, around 86% appearing once. Source material: peripheral blood. The J gene is TRBJ2-7, the V gene TRBV6-6; 7 bases match TRBD2. The receptor was derived from a woman aged 80 or older with COVID-19, enrolled during active disease. This chain's CDR3 is CASSYLAGAYEQYF. DNA of the CDR3: TGTGCCAGCAGTTACCTTGCGGGAGCATACGAGCAGTACTTC.